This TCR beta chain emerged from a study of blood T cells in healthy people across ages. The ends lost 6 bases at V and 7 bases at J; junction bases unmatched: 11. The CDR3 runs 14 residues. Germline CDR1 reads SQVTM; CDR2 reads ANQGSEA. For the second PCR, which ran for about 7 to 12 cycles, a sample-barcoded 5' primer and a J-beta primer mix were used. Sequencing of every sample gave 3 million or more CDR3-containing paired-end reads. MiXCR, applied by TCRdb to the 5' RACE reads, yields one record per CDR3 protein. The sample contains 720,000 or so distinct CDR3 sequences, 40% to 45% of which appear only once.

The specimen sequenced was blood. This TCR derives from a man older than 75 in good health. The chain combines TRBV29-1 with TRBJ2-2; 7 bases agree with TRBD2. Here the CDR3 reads CSVAGEGRSGELFF. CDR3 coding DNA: TGCAGCGTAGCCGGGGAGGGCCGTAGCGGGGAGCTGTTTTTT.